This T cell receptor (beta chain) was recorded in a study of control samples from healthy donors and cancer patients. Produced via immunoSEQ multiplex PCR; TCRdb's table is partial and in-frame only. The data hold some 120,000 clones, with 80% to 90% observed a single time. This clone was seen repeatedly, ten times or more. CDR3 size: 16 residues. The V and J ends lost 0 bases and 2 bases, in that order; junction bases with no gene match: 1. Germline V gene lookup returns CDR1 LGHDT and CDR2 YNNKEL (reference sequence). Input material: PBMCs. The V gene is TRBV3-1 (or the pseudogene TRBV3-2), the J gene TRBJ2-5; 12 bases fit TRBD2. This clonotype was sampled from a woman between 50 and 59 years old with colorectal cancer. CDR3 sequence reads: CASSQEGLAGQETQYF. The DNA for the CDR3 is TGTGCCAGCAGCCAAGAAGGACTAGCGGGACAAGAGACCCAGTACTTC.